This TCR beta chain was observed in a study of immune heterogeneity within non-small cell lung tumors. The TCR beta CDR3 region underwent multiplex PCR amplification with 32 V and 13 J primers. TCRdb redid the calling of the multiplex PCR reads with MiXCR, one entry per CDR3 protein. Altogether about 10,000 distinct CDR3 sequences are present, about 25% being singletons, with the ten largest covering roughly 13%. CDR3 length: 14 residues. CDR1 KGHSH and CDR2 LQKENI come from the germline V gene. V gave up 5 bases and J gave up 3 bases, with 14 bases separating them. This clonotype qualifies as medium-sized. The starting template was genomic DNA from bulk tumor, roughly 650 ng per sample. Several far-apart biopsies were taken per primary tumor during surgery. Patients underwent curative surgery for untreated, newly diagnosed non-small cell lung cancer. Each donor was a newly diagnosed non-small cell lung cancer patient undergoing surgery with curative intent.

The chain employs TRBV18 and TRBJ2-7; perhaps TRBD1 as D (5 bases). Input material: lung tumor tissue. The TCR comes from a man aged 45-65 years with non-small cell lung cancer. The chain's CDR3 is CASSSGSPLYEQYF. The CDR3, as DNA: TGTGCCAGCTCATCAGGGTCCCCTCTCTACGAGCAGTACTTC.